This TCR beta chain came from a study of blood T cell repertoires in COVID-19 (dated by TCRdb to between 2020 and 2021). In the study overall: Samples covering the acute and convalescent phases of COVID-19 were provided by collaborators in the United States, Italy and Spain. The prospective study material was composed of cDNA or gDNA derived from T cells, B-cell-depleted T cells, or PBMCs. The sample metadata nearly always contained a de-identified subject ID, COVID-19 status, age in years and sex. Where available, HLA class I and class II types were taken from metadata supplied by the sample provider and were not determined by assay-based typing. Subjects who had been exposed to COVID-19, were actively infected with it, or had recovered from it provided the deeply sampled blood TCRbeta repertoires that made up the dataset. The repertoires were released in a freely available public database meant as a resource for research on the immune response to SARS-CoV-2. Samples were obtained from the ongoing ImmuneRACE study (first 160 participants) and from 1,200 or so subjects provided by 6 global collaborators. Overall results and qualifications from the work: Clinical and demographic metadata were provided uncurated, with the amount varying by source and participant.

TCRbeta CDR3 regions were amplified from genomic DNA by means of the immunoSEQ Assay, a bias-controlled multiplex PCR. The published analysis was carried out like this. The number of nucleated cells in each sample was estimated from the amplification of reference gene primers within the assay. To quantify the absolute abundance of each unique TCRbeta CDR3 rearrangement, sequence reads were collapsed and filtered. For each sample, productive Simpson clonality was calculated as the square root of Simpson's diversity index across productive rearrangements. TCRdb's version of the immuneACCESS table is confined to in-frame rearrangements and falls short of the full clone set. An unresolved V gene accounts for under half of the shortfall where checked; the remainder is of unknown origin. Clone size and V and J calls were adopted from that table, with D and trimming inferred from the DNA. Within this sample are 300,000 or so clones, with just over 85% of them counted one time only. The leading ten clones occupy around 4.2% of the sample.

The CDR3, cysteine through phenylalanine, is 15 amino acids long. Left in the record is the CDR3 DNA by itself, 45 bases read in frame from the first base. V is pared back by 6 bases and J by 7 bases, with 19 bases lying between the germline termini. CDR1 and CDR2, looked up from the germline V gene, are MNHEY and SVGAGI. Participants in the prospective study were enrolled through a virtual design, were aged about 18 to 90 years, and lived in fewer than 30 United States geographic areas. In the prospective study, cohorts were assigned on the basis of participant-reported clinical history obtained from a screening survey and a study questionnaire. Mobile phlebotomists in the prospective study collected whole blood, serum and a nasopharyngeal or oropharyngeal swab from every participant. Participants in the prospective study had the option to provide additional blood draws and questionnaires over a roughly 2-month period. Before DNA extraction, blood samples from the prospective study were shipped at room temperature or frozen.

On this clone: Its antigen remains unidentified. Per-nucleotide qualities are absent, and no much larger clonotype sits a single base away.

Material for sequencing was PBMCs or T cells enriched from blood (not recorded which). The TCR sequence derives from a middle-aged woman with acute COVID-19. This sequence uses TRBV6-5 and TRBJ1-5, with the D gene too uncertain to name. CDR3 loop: CASSPGRREEQPQHF. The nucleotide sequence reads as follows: TGTGCCAGCAGCCCGGGGAGAAGGGAGGAGCAGCCCCAGCATTTT.